This T cell receptor beta chain was sequenced in a study of blood T cells in healthy people across ages. Next came a second PCR, run for roughly 6 to 11 cycles, which used a sample-barcoded 5' primer along with a J-beta primer mix. TCRdb passed the 5' RACE reads through MiXCR, listing each CDR3 protein once. Of about 580,000 distinct CDR3 sequences listed, 40% to 55% are singletons. The receptor was isolated from a man older than 75 in good health. The sample comprised blood.

Written as DNA, the CDR3 is TGCAGCGTTGAAGATCGGACAGCCTACAATGAGCAGTACTTC. It translates to CSVEDRTAYNEQYF. This chain joins TRBV29-1 and TRBJ2-1; weak D call: TRBD1 (6 bases). The J call may be faulty, since TRBJ2-7 better matches the DNA end. Germline V gene data show CDR1 as SQVTM and CDR2 as ANQGSEA. CDR3 length equals 14 residues.